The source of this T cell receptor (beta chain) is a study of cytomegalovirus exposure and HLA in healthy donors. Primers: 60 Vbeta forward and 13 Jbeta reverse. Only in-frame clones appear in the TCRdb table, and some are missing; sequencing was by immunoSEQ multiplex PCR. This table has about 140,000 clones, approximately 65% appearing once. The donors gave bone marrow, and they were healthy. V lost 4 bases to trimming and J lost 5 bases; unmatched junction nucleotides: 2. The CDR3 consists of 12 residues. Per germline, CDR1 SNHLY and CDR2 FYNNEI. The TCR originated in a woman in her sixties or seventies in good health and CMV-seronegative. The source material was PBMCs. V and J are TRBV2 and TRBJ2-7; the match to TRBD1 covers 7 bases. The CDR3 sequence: CASSGDSHEQYF. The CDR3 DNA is TGTGCCAGCAGTGGGGACAGCCACGAGCAGTACTTC.